The source of this T cell receptor (beta chain) is a study of regulatory T cells in long-lasting Graves disease. On the study more broadly: Treatment with antithyroid drugs for over 5 years, together with positive TSH receptor antibodies, meant persistent Graves' disease. Findings and limits, study-wide: The analysis examined peripheral blood only and excluded thyroid tissue. Persistent disease preferred TRBV28, TRBJ1-2 and TRBJ2-5.

Arm-PCR of CDR3 regions with iRepertoire HTBI primers generated TCR beta libraries. TCRdb used MiXCR to reprocess the multiplex PCR reads, holding one entry per CDR3 protein. Seen here are 700,000 or so distinct CDR3 sequences, around 30% observed once, and the top ten hold about 42%. This clonotype was observed at least ten times. Its antigen is as yet unknown. Time point reported: persistent/refractory GD, antithyroid drugs over 5 years with positive TRAb. RNA isolated from PBMCs was used to make the TCR library. Guidelines of the American Thyroid Association were used to diagnose Graves' disease. The V gene lost 2 bases and the J gene lost 0 bases, with 7 bases spanning the gap. The CDR3 extends over 15 amino acids. The germline gives CDR1 SGHAT, CDR2 FQNNGV.

V gene TRBV11-2 combines with J gene TRBJ1-4; the D gene is possibly TRBD1 (5 bases). Sequencing was performed on peripheral blood mononuclear cells (PBMCs), taken when the disease was refractory, from a patient treated with antithyroid drugs. This clonotype was obtained from a female donor with Graves disease. CDR3 coding DNA: TGTGCCAGCAGCTTAATCAGGGCAACTAATGAAAAACTGTTTTTT. Its translation: CASSLIRATNEKLFF.